This T cell receptor (beta chain) was identified in a study of cytomegalovirus exposure and HLA in healthy donors. Study conclusions and caveats: Several of the most significant clusters were apparently associated with common viral pathogens in a later analysis.

As concerns this clone: The target antigen is unknown.

The CDR3 runs to 19 residues. Trimming cost V 4 bases and J 7 bases; bases outside gene matches: 23. CDR1 and CDR2 from the germline V gene are MGHRA and YSYEKL. The donors, nominally healthy at sampling, likely had unrecorded immune exposures. It was with 60 Vbeta and 13 Jbeta primers that the PCR ran. Only in-frame clones appear in the TCRdb table, and some are missing; sequencing was by immunoSEQ multiplex PCR. The repertoire table contains approximately 120,000 clones. The receptor was derived from a young man in good health and CMV-seronegative. The chain recombines TRBV4-1 with TRBJ1-2, with 8 bases that match TRBD1. The sample comprised PBMCs. The CDR3 here is CASSRPVEGQGAGNGGYTF. The CDR3 DNA reads as TGCGCCAGCAGCCGGCCGGTTGAAGGGCAGGGGGCGGGTAATGGTGGCTACACCTTC.